A selection of T cell receptor beta chains follows, all from one sample in a study of control samples from healthy donors and cancer patients. Produced via immunoSEQ multiplex PCR; TCRdb's table is partial and in-frame only. The sample lists roughly 120,000 clones; 85% to 95% were seen once. Sequencing used blood. The receptors were sampled from a man between 25 and 39 years old in good health. CDR3s include the opening cysteine and the closing phenylalanine or tryptophan. The D gene is left open where the match is weak. Size tells how often a clone was seen (once, few, many) or the class of an expanded clone, and some rows leave it out.

>once|TRBV11-2|TRBJ2-1|.
TGTGCCAGCAGTTGGGATTGGGCCCCCTCCTACAATGAGCAGTTCTTC
CASSWDWAPSYNEQFF
>.|TRBV9|TRBJ2-3|.
TGTGCCAGCAGCGTAGGCGGTAGCACAGATACGCAGTATTTT
CASSVGGSTDTQYF
>.|TRBV25-1|TRBJ2-5|.
TGTGCCAGCAGTGAATCATTAGCGGACCGCCAGTACTTC
CASSESLADRQYF
>.|TRBV12-5|TRBJ2-5|TRBD1
TGTGCTAGTGGTTACCACGACAGGGGGCTTATGGAGACCCAGTACTTC
CASGYHDRGLMETQYF
>once|TRBV7-6|TRBJ2-2|.
TGTGCCAGCAGCTTTCAGGCGTCCGGGGAGCTGTTTTTT
CASSFQASGELFF
>.|TRBV7-2|TRBJ1-3|.
TGTGCCAGCAGCCCACTAGTAGCTGGAAACACCATATATTTT
CASSPLVAGNTIYF
>.|TRBV24-1|TRBJ1-2|.
TGTGCCACCAGGAGAGACAGGCGGGATGGCTACACCTTC
CATRRDRRDGYTF
>.|TRBV11-2|TRBJ1-4|.
TGTGCCAGCAGTTTCCTCCCCCCGGTGGCAGGGGATGAAAAACTGTTTTTT
CASSFLPPVAGDEKLFF
>.|TRBV29-1|TRBJ2-4|.
TGCAGCGTTAGGGAAAACATTCAGTACTTC
CSVRENIQYF
>.|TRBV27|TRBJ1-5|.
TGTGCCAGCAGTTTAGACAGGAATCAGCCCCAGCATTTT
CASSLDRNQPQHF
>once|TRBV12-5|TRBJ2-1|TRBD2
TGTGCTAGTGGTTTGTCCAGCGGGGGGGCACCCCCCTACAATGAGCAGTTCTTC
CASGLSSGGAPPYNEQFF
>.|TRBV28|TRBJ1-2|TRBD1
TGTGCCAGCAGTTACCGGGACAGGGGGTTCTATGGCTACACCTTC
CASSYRDRGFYGYTF
>.|TRBV29-1|TRBJ1-2|.
TGCAGCGTCCCCAGGAGGCTCTATGGCTACACCTTC
CSVPRRLYGYTF
>.|TRBV7-9|TRBJ1-1|.
TGTGCCAGCAGCGCATACGAGGACGCTTTCTTT
CASSAYEDAFF
>.|TRBV19|TRBJ1-1|.
TGTGCCAGTAGTTACGTGAACACTGAAGCTTTCTTT
CASSYVNTEAFF
>.|TRBV27|TRBJ2-1|TRBD2
TGTGCCAGCAGTTCAATAGCGGGGGGGCCCTACAATGAGCAGTTCTTC
CASSSIAGGPYNEQFF
>.|TRBV6-2/TRBV6-3|TRBJ2-7|TRBD2
TGTGCCAGCAGTTACTCGACTAGCAGTGGCTACGAGCAGTACTTC
CASSYSTSSGYEQYF
>.|TRBV7-2|TRBJ2-5|TRBD2
TGTGCCAGCAGCTTAGCTAGCGGGGCTCAAGAGACCCAGTACTTC
CASSLASGAQETQYF
>.|TRBV4-1|TRBJ1-6|.
TGCGCCAGCAGCCAAGATGGGGAGGGGGTACTGGATAATTCACCCCTCCACTTT
CASSQDGEGVLDNSPLHF
>.|TRBV12-3/TRBV12-4|TRBJ2-7|.
TGTGCCAGCAGCGGCGTTAATCACGAGCAGTACTTC
CASSGVNHEQYF
>.|TRBV29-1|TRBJ1-1|.
TGCAGCGCTTCAATAGGACAGACGAACACTGAAGCTTTCTTT
CSASIGQTNTEAFF
>.|TRBV6-2/TRBV6-3|TRBJ1-2|TRBD1
TGTGCCAGCAGTGCCGGGACAGGGCACCCCCTCTATCCTGGCTACACCTTC
CASSAGTGHPLYPGYTF
>.|TRBV7-9|TRBJ1-1|.
TGTGCCAGTAAAGGGTTGAACACTGAAGCTTTCTTT
CASKGLNTEAFF
>.|TRBV5-5|TRBJ2-7|TRBD1
TGTGCCAGCAGAACGGGACAGGGGGCGTGGGAGCAGTACTTC
CASRTGQGAWEQYF
>few|TRBV7-9|TRBJ2-7|.
TGTGCCAGCAGCCCGACAGCCTCCTACGAGCAGTACTTC
CASSPTASYEQYF
>.|TRBV21-1|TRBJ1-6|.
TGTGCCAGTATCCGGGGAGTATATAATTCACCCCTCCACTTT
CASIRGVYNSPLHF
>.|TRBV7-2|TRBJ2-5|.
TGTGCCAGCAGCTCTTACATCTCGGGCCAAGAGACCCAGTACTTC
CASSSYISGQETQYF
>.|TRBV5-1|TRBJ1-2|TRBD1
TGCGCCAGCAGCTTGCAACAGGGGAACTATGGCTACACCTTC
CASSLQQGNYGYTF
>.|TRBV5-5|TRBJ1-2|TRBD1
TGTGCCAGCAGCATTTCAGGGGGCTACGGCTACACCTTC
CASSISGGYGYTF
>.|TRBV10-3|TRBJ1-1|.
TGTGCCATCAGTGAGGGGAGAGGGCTGAACACTGAAGCTTTCTTT
CAISEGRGLNTEAFF
>.|TRBV7-9|TRBJ2-7|TRBD1
TGTGCCAGCAGCTTAGGACAGGGTAACGAGCAGTACTTC
CASSLGQGNEQYF
>.|TRBV2|TRBJ2-7|TRBD2
TGTGCCAGCAGTTTAGCGGGGGCGATCTCCTACGAGCAGTACTTC
CASSLAGAISYEQYF
>.|TRBV11-2|TRBJ2-5|.
TGTGCCAGCAGCTCCAAGGGCAGGCTGGATGGAAAGACCCAGTACTTC
CASSSKGRLDGKTQYF